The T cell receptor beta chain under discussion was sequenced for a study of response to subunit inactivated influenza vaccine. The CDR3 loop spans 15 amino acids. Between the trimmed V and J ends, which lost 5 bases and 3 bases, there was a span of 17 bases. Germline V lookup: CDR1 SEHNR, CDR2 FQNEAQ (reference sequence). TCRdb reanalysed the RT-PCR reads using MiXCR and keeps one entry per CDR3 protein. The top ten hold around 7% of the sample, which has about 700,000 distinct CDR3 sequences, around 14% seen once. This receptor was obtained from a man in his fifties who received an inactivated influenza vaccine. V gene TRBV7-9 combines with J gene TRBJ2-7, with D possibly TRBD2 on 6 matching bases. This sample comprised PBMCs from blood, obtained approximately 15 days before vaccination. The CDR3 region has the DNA TGTGCCAGCAGCCTAATAAGGGACTCCTTCTACGAGCAGTACTTC. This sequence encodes CASSLIRDSFYEQYF.